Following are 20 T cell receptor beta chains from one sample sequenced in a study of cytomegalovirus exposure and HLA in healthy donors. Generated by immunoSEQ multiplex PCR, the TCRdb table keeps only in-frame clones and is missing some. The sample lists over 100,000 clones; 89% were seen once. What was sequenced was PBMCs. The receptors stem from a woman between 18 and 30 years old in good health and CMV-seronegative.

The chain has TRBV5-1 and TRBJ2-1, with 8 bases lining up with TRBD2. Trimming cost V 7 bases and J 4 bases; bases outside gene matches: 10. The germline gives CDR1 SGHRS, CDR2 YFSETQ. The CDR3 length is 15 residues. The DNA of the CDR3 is TGCGCCAGCTCCGAAGCGGGAGAACCTTACAATGAGCAGTTCTTC. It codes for CASSEAGEPYNEQFF.

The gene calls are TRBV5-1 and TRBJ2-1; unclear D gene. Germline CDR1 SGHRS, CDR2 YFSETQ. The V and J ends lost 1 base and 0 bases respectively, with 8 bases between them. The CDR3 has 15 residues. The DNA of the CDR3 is TGCGCCAGCAGCTTGCCGGTGAGCTCCTACAATGAGCAGTTCTTC. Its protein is CASSLPVSSYNEQFF.

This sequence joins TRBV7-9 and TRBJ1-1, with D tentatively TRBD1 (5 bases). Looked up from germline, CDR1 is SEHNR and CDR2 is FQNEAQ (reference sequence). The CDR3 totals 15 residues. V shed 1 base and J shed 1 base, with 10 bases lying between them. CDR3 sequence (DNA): TGTGCCAGCAGCTTAGGGGGCTCGGCGAACACTGAAGCTTTCTTT. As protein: CASSLGGSANTEAFF.

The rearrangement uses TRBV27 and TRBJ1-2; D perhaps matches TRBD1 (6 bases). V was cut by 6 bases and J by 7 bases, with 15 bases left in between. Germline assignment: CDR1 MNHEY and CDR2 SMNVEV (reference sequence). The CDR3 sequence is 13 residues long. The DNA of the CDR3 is TGTGCCAGCAGCGAGTTTTTCAGGGGTGGCTACACCTTC. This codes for CASSEFFRGGYTF.

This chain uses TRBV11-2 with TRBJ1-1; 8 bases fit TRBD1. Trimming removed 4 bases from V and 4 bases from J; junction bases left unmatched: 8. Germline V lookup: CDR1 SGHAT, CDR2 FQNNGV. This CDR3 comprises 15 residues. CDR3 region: CASSSLRGLFTEAFF. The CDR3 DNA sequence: TGTGCCAGCAGCTCCCTCAGGGGGCTGTTCACTGAAGCTTTCTTT.

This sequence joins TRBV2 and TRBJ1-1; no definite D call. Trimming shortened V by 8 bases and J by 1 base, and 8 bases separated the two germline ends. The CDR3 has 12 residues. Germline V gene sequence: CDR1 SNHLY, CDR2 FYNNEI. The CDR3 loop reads CASRRQNTEAFF. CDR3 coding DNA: TGTGCCAGCCGCAGACAGAACACTGAAGCTTTCTTT. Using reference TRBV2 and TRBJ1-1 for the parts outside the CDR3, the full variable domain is EPEVTQTPSHQVTQMGQEVILRCVPISNHLYFYWYRQILGQKVEFLVSFYNNEISEKSEIFDDQFSVERPDGSNFTLKIRSTKLEDSAMYFCASRRQNTEAFFGQGTRLTVV.

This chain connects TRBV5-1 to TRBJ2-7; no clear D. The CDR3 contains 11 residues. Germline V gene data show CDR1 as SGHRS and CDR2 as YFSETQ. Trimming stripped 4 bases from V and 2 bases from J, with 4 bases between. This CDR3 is CASSDTYEQYF. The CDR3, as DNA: TGCGCCAGCAGCGACACCTACGAGCAGTACTTC.

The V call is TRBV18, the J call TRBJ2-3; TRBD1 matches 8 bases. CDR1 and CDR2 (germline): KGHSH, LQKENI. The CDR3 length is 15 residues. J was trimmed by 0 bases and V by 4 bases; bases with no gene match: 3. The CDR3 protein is CASSRTGQSTDTQYF. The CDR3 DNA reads TGTGCCAGCTCACGGACAGGGCAAAGCACAGATACGCAGTATTTT.

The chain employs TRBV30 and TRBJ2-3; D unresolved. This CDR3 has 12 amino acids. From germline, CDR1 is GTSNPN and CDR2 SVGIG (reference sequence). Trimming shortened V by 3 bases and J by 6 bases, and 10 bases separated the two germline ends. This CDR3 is CAWSPRPDTQYF. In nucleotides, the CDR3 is TGTGCCTGGAGCCCTCGTCCGGATACGCAGTATTTT.

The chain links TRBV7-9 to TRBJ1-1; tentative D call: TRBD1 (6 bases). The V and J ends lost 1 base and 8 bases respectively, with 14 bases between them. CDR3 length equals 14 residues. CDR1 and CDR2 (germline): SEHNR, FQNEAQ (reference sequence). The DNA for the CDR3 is TGTGCCAGCAGCTTAGAGTCCCCCGGACAGGAAGCTTTCTTT. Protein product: CASSLESPGQEAFF.

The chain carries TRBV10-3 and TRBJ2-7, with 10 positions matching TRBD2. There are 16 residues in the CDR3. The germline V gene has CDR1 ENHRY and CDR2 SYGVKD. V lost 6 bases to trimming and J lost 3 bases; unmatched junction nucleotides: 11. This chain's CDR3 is CAIRDSGGPILYEQYF. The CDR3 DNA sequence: TGTGCCATCAGGGATAGCGGGGGGCCGATCCTCTACGAGCAGTACTTC.

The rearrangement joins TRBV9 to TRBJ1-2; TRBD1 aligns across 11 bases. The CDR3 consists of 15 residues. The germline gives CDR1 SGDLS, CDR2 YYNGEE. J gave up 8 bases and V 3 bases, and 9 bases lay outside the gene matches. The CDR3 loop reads CASSAGGQGAGGYTF. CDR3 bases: TGTGCCAGCAGCGCCGGAGGACAGGGGGCAGGAGGCTACACCTTC.

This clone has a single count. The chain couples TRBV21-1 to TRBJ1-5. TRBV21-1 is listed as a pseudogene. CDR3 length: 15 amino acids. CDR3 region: CASSKEEQRDQPQHF. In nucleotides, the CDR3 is TGTGCCAGCAGCAAAGAGGAACAGCGGGATCAGCCCCAGCATTTT.

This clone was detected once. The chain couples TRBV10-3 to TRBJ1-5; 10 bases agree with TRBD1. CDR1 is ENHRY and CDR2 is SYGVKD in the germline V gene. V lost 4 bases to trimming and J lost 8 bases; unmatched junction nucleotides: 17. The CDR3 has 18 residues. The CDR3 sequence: CAISADRGPFTSPEPQHF. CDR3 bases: TGTGCCATCAGTGCCGACAGGGGGCCGTTTACTAGCCCGGAGCCCCAGCATTTT.

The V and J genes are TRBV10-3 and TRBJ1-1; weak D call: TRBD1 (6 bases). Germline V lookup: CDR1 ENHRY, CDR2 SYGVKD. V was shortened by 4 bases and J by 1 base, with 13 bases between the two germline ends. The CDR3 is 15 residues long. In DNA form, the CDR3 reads TGTGCCATCAGTGTGGGGGCAGCAGAGAACACTGAAGCTTTCTTT. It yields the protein CAISVGAAENTEAFF.

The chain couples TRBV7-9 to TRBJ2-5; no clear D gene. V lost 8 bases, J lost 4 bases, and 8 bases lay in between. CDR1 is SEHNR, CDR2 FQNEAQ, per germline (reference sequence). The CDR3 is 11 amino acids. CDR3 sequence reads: CASDLGETQYF. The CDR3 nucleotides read TGTGCCAGCGACTTGGGAGAGACCCAGTACTTC.

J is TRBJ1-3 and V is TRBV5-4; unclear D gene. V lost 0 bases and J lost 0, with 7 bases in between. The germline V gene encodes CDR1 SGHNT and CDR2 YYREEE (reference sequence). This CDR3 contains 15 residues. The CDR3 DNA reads TGTGCCAGCAGCTTGGGGCCCGCCTCTGGAAACACCATATATTTT. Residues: CASSLGPASGNTIYF.

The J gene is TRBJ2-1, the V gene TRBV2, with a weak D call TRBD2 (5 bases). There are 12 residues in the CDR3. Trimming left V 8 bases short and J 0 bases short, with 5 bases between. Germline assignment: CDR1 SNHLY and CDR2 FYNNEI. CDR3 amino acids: CASGSSYNEQFF. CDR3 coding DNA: TGTGCCAGCGGGAGCTCCTACAATGAGCAGTTCTTC.

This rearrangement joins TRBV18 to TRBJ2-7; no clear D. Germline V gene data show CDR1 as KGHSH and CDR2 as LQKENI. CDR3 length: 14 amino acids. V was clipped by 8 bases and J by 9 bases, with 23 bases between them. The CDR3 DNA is TGTGCCAGCGACTCATCTGAGGCTACCCTCGGGCAGTACTTC. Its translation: CASDSSEATLGQYF.

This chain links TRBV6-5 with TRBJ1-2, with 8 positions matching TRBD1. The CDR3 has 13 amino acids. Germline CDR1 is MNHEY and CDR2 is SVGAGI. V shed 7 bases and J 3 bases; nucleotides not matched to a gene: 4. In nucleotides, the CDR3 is TGTGCCAGCACGGTGGACAGGGACTATGGCTACACCTTC. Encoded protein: CASTVDRDYGYTF.